This entry describes one T cell receptor beta chain. Its antigen is not known. At one end, the junction sequence differs from germline, possibly due to a read error. Through a sample-barcoded 5' primer and a J-beta primer mix, a second PCR was run for roughly 6 to 12 cycles. TCRdb redid the calling of the 5' RACE reads with MiXCR, one entry per CDR3 protein. The sample holds some 730,000 distinct CDR3 sequences; about a fifth are singletons and the top ten take around a fifth. The data were taken from a study of blood T cells in healthy people across ages. General study results and limits: A strong correlation was found between TCR beta diversity and the percentage of naive T cells. Roughly linear age-related decline in beta diversity appeared, significant by age approximately 43.

The CDR3 covers 16 residues. The germline V gene encodes CDR1 SGHRS and CDR2 YFSETQ. This TCR came from a man aged 65-85 years in good health. Input material: blood. The gene calls are TRBV5-1 and TRBJ2-7, with TRBD2 identical over 10 bases. CDR3 in amino acids: CASSPSPGTSAGEQHF. In nucleotides, the CDR3 is TGCGCCAGCAGTCCAAGTCCCGGGACTAGCGCGGGGGAGCAGCACTTC.